These 23 T cell receptor beta chains originate from one sample sequenced in a study of blood T cell repertoires in COVID-19 (dated by TCRdb to the early 2020s). The library was made by the immunoSEQ multiplex PCR assay. The table was pulled from immuneACCESS by TCRdb, which kept in-frame rearrangements only. Such tables lose some clones; where checked, under half of the loss comes from unresolved V genes, and the rest has no known cause. Recorded for this sample are about 170,000 clones; 88% of them occurred a single time. Approximately 2% of the sample is taken by the ten largest. Sequencing was performed on peripheral blood. The receptors stem from a man aged 45-65 years who had recovered from COVID-19.

The V gene is TRBV5-3, the J gene TRBJ2-1, with D maybe TRBD2 (5 bases). TRBV5-3 is flagged as an ORF with uncertain function. V was shortened by 0 bases and J by 9 bases, with 13 bases between the two germline ends. The CDR3 is 14 residues long. Written as DNA, the CDR3 is TGTGCCAGAAGCTTGGATGAACTAGAGAGTGAGCAGTTCTTC. Amino acid sequence: CARSLDELESEQFF.

The CDR3 sequence: CAWRRTGGYEQYF. The CDR3 DNA sequence: TGTGCCTGGAGGAGGACAGGGGGCTACGAGCAGTACTTC. The chain employs TRBV30 and TRBJ2-7; 10 bases agree with TRBD1. After removal of 3 bases from V and 3 bases from J, the junction contained 2 bases not matched to a gene. The CDR3 loop spans 13 amino acids. Per germline, CDR1 GTSNPN and CDR2 SVGIG (reference sequence). The variable domain in full, completed from reference TRBV30 and TRBJ2-7, reads SQTIHQWPATLVQPVGSPLSLECTVEGTSNPNLYWYRQAAGRGLQLLFYSVGIGQISSEVPQNLSASRPQDRQFILSSKKLLLSDSGFYLCAWRRTGGYEQYFGPGTRLTVT.

J is TRBJ2-5 and V is TRBV19; possible D gene TRBD2, 6 bases. CDR1 and CDR2 from the germline V gene are LNHDA and SQIVND (reference sequence). This CDR3 has 12 amino acids. The V end lost 4 bases, the J end lost 4 bases, and 7 bases lay between the germline ends. In DNA form, the CDR3 reads TGTGCCAGTAGTAGGGGAGGAGAGACCCAGTACTTC. It translates to CASSRGGETQYF.

The genes are TRBV6-5 and TRBJ2-7; D is possibly TRBD1 (6 bases). This CDR3 has 14 residues. Germline lookup yields CDR1 MNHEY and CDR2 SVGAGI. V gave up 7 bases and J gave up 1 base, with 14 bases separating them. CDR3: CASTRQGGSYEQYF. CDR3 DNA: TGTGCCAGCACCCGACAAGGGGGTTCCTACGAGCAGTACTTC.

This chain connects TRBV27 to TRBJ2-4; tentatively, D is TRBD2 (6 bases). The germline gives CDR1 MNHEY, CDR2 SMNVEV (reference sequence). V shed 3 bases and J shed 8 bases, with 11 bases lying between them. CDR3 length equals 13 residues. The CDR3 loop reads CASSLRRGDIQYF. The CDR3 nucleotides read TGTGCCAGCAGTTTGCGGAGGGGTGACATTCAGTACTTC.

This rearrangement joins TRBV28 to TRBJ1-2; no clear D gene. Trimming shortened V by 1 base and J by 0 bases, and 9 bases separated the two germline ends. The CDR3 runs to 15 residues. In germline, CDR1 is MDHEN, CDR2 SYDVKM. CDR3 in amino acids: CASSLYREPNYGYTF. For the CDR3, the DNA is TGTGCCAGCAGTTTATACCGGGAACCTAACTATGGCTACACCTTC.

The genes are TRBV5-4 and TRBJ1-2; TRBD1 is a possible D gene (5 bases). This CDR3 is 14 amino acids long. Deletions cut 1 base from V and 3 bases from J, with 10 bases between. CDR1 SGHNT and CDR2 YYREEE come from the germline V gene (reference sequence). CDR3 residues: CASSLKGMDYGYTF. In nucleotides, the CDR3 is TGTGCCAGCAGCTTGAAGGGGATGGACTATGGCTACACCTTC.

CDR3 in amino acids: CASSLGQGIEKLFF. The CDR3 DNA sequence: TGTGCCAGCAGCTTAGGACAGGGGATTGAAAAACTGTTTTTT. This chain joins TRBV7-9 and TRBJ1-4; 8 nucleotides line up with TRBD1. The CDR3 totals 14 residues. CDR1 is SEHNR and CDR2 is FQNEAQ in the germline V gene (reference sequence). The V segment lost 1 base and the J segment 7 bases; nucleotides outside the gene matches: 2.

CDR3 residues: CASSTGQVNQPQHF. CDR3 DNA: TGTGCCAGTAGCACGGGACAGGTGAATCAGCCCCAGCATTTT. This chain connects TRBV19 to TRBJ1-5, with 8 bases fitting TRBD1. V was pared by 6 bases and J by 4 bases, with 5 bases of the junction left unmatched. CDR1 LNHDA and CDR2 SQIVND come from the germline V gene (reference sequence). CDR3 length equals 14 residues.

The rearrangement links TRBV6-5 to TRBJ2-7, with 9 bases lining up with TRBD1. After removal of 8 bases from V and 5 bases from J, the junction contained 10 bases not matched to a gene. Germline lookup yields CDR1 MNHEY and CDR2 SVGAGI. The CDR3 covers 14 residues. The CDR3 sequence is CASETGTGPHEQYF. The DNA of the CDR3 is TGTGCCAGCGAGACCGGGACAGGGCCCCACGAGCAGTACTTC.

The chain has TRBV19 and TRBJ1-5, with TRBD1 identical over 11 bases. The V and J ends lost 5 bases and 6 bases, in that order; junction bases with no gene match: 3. Germline V CDR1 and CDR2: LNHDA, SQIVND (reference sequence). The CDR3 spans 14 residues. CDR3 DNA: TGTGCCAGTAGTGGACAGGGGGCGGGTCAGCCCCAGCATTTT. As protein: CASSGQGAGQPQHF. Based on the CDR3 plus reference TRBV19 and TRBJ1-5, the full variable domain is DGGITQSPKYLFRKEGQNVTLSCEQNLNHDAMYWYRQDPGQGLRLIYYSQIVNDFQKGDIAEGYSVSREKKESFPLTVTSAQKNPTAFYLCASSGQGAGQPQHFGDGTRLSIL.

This chain connects TRBV28 to TRBJ2-7; D may be TRBD1 (6 bases). Per germline, CDR1 MDHEN and CDR2 SYDVKM. The CDR3 length is 13 residues. V lost 7 bases and J 2 bases, leaving 12 bases between the germline ends. CDR3 coding DNA: TGTGCCAGCAAACAGGGTGAACCCTACGAGCAGTACTTC. It translates to CASKQGEPYEQYF.

This chain connects TRBV6-6 to TRBJ2-2; a weak D match, TRBD1 (5 bases). The CDR3 spans 16 residues. In germline, CDR1 is MNHNY, CDR2 SVGAGI (reference sequence). Trimming cost V 0 bases and J 5 bases, with 13 bases left between them. CDR3 protein: CASSYSKGLGTGELFF. CDR3 bases: TGTGCCAGCAGTTACTCGAAGGGGTTAGGAACCGGGGAGCTGTTTTTT.

The chain carries TRBV12-3 or TRBV12-4 and TRBJ1-1, with 7 nucleotides matching TRBD1. V shed 6 bases, J shed 0 bases, and the junction held 1 base outside the gene matches. The CDR3 consists of 13 residues. CDR3 residues: CASRGQMNTEAFF. The CDR3, as DNA: TGTGCCAGCAGGGGACAGATGAACACTGAAGCTTTCTTT.

The gene calls are TRBV9 and TRBJ2-7, with 7 bases aligning to TRBD2. The trim removed 4 bases at V and 0 bases at J, leaving 4 bases unmatched. The CDR3 is 14 amino acids. CDR1 and CDR2 from the germline V gene are SGDLS and YYNGEE. CDR3 in DNA: TGTGCCAGCAGCTACGGGGGGAGCTCCTACGAGCAGTACTTC. Translating gives CASSYGGSSYEQYF.

The chain couples TRBV28 to TRBJ1-1; TRBD1 matches at 9 bases. In germline, CDR1 is MDHEN, CDR2 SYDVKM. The ends lost 2 bases at V and 5 bases at J; junction bases unmatched: 6. CDR3 length equals 15 residues. CDR3 coding DNA: TGTGCCAGCAGTTTACCCTCGACAGGGGGAACTGAAGCTTTCTTT. It encodes CASSLPSTGGTEAFF.

The V gene is TRBV7-9, the J gene TRBJ2-1; the match to TRBD1 covers 7 bases. Germline lookup yields CDR1 SEHNR and CDR2 FQNEAQ (reference sequence). This CDR3 is 19 amino acids long. Unmatched junction bases numbered 12, after V lost 1 base and J lost 0 bases. For the CDR3, the DNA is TGTGCCAGCAGCTTAGTACAGGGGTCGCGAAGAAGCTCCTACAATGAGCAGTTCTTC. It yields the protein CASSLVQGSRRSSYNEQFF.

This clone appeared a single time. This rearrangement joins TRBV5-6 to TRBJ1-2; 10 bases line up with TRBD1. Germline CDR1 reads SGHDT; CDR2 reads YYEEEE. V lost 4 bases to trimming and J lost 5 bases; unmatched junction nucleotides: 8. CDR3 length: 15 residues. As DNA, the CDR3 is TGTGCCAGCAGCGCTACGGGACAGGGGACGTATGGCTACACCTTC. Translating it yields CASSATGQGTYGYTF.

This chain joins TRBV6-1 and TRBJ1-5; perhaps TRBD1 as D (6 bases). V lost 0 bases to trimming and J lost 7 bases, with 13 bases between them. This CDR3 spans 15 amino acids. CDR1 is MNHNS, CDR2 SASEGT, per germline. CDR3 loop: CASSEANRVGQPQHF. For the CDR3, the DNA is TGTGCCAGCAGTGAAGCCAACAGGGTAGGACAGCCCCAGCATTTT.

The chain's CDR3 is CASSEAEAGYTF. The DNA of the CDR3 is TGTGCCAGCAGTGAAGCCGAGGCTGGCTACACCTTC. The chain links TRBV2 to TRBJ1-2; D is uncertain. The CDR3 sequence is 12 residues long. V dropped 0 bases and J dropped 7 bases, with 6 bases sitting between them. Germline V gene data show CDR1 as SNHLY and CDR2 as FYNNEI.

The chain uses TRBV6-5 and TRBJ1-6; D not certain. The CDR3 covers 16 residues. V was clipped by 0 bases and J by 0 bases, with 6 bases between them. The V gene's germline CDR1 is MNHEY and CDR2 SVGAGI. CDR3 residues: CASSYSGSSYNSPLHF. CDR3 DNA sequence: TGTGCCAGCAGTTACTCCGGGAGCTCCTATAATTCACCCCTCCACTTT.

DNA for the CDR3: TGTGCCAGCAGGGCGGGACAGGGAAAGGATACGCAGTATTTT. Amino acids: CASRAGQGKDTQYF. The chain joins TRBV6-4 to TRBJ2-3; 9 bases agree with TRBD1. This CDR3 contains 14 residues. CDR1 is MRHNA, CDR2 SNTAGT, per germline. The ends lost 6 bases at V and 6 bases at J; junction bases unmatched: 7.

The rearrangement uses TRBV28 and TRBJ2-7, with D perhaps TRBD1 (5 bases). V was cut by 6 bases and J by 2 bases, with 23 bases left in between. The CDR3 spans 17 residues. Germline CDR1 reads MDHEN; CDR2 reads SYDVKM. The CDR3 here is CASSLSSLGVATYEQYF. The CDR3 nucleotides are TGTGCCAGCAGCCTCAGTTCTTTAGGGGTTGCAACCTACGAGCAGTACTTC.